The rows below give T cell receptor beta chains drawn from one sample of a study of spatial heterogeneity in lung cancer. TCRdb recomputed calls from the 5' RACE reads with MiXCR, one row per CDR3 protein. This sample carries around 8,000 distinct CDR3 sequences, roughly 8.6% of them seen once, and the ten largest clones take approximately 45%. The sample was PBMCs, taken at surgery. These receptor sequences come from a male donor with early-stage non-small cell lung cancer. CDR3s include the opening cysteine and the closing phenylalanine or tryptophan. The D gene is left open where the match is weak. Size is stated for part of the rows, as once, few or many counts, or as a class when the clone is expanded.

v_call,clone_size,j_call,d_call,cdr3_aa,cdr3_nt
TRBV18,many,TRBJ1-3,TRBD1,CASSPSRGGGTGNTIYF,TGTGCCAGCTCACCATCACGCGGAGGGGGCACTGGAAACACCATATATTTT
TRBV9,many,TRBJ2-7,TRBD2,CASSAAGTSGEQYF,TGTGCCAGCAGCGCGGCCGGGACTAGCGGTGAGCAGTACTTC
TRBV10-3,many,TRBJ2-2,TRBD1,CATERQGDTGELFF,TGTGCCACAGAACGACAGGGGGACACCGGGGAGCTGTTTTTT
TRBV12-3/TRBV12-4,many,TRBJ1-1,-,CASSLIRGLNTEAFF,TGTGCCAGCAGTTTAATCAGGGGTCTGAACACTGAAGCTTTCTTT
TRBV12-3/TRBV12-4,-,TRBJ1-1,-,CASSSWVNTEAFF,TGTGCCAGCAGTTCCTGGGTAAACACTGAAGCTTTCTTT
TRBV30,-,TRBJ2-3,TRBD1,CAWSVVWQGDLVDTQYF,TGTGCCTGGAGTGTAGTGTGGCAGGGGGACCTCGTGGATACGCAGTATTTT
TRBV7-2,many,TRBJ1-1,-,CASSSQGYTEAFF,TGTGCCAGCAGCTCCCAGGGTTACACTGAAGCTTTCTTT
TRBV28,many,TRBJ1-5,TRBD1,CASSLGEGARNQPQHF,TGTGCCAGCAGTTTGGGGGAGGGGGCGCGGAATCAGCCCCAGCATTTT
TRBV3-1,many,TRBJ2-1,-,CASSQREKGNEQFF,TGTGCCAGCAGCCAACGGGAGAAGGGCAATGAGCAGTTCTTC
TRBV18,-,TRBJ1-4,-,CASSPVRAALGEKLFF,TGTGCCAGCTCACCTGTTCGTGCGGCTCTCGGGGAAAAACTGTTTTTT
TRBV19,few,TRBJ2-3,-,CASSSSKTQYF,TGTGCCAGTAGTAGTAGCAAGACGCAGTATTTT
TRBV28,medium-sized,TRBJ1-5,-,CASSLAGIGQPQHF,TGTGCCAGCAGTTTGGCAGGGATTGGGCAGCCCCAGCATTTT
TRBV3-1,many,TRBJ1-5,-,CASSQEEGGNQPQHF,TGTGCCAGCAGCCAAGAGGAGGGAGGCAATCAGCCCCAGCATTTT